These 4 T cell receptor beta chains were all obtained from the same sample, sequenced in a study of spatial heterogeneity in lung cancer. Described time point: blood at routine non-recurrence follow-up after resection. TCRdb reprocessed the 5' RACE reads via MiXCR and lists one record per CDR3 protein. The sample lists 23,000 or so distinct CDR3 sequences; roughly 9.7% were seen once. This sample comprised PBMCs, obtained at follow-up. These receptors came from a male donor with early-stage non-small cell lung cancer.

This clonotype was found many times. This chain joins TRBV30 and TRBJ2-2; perhaps TRBD1 as D (5 bases). The germline gives CDR1 GTSNPN, CDR2 SVGIG (reference sequence). The CDR3 loop spans 15 amino acids. Trimming cost V 6 bases and J 1 base, with 15 bases left between them. CDR3 in DNA: TGTGCCTGTATGCGCCAGGGTAGGAACACCGGGGAGCTGTTTTTT. Amino acids: CACMRQGRNTGELFF.

This clonotype was observed at least ten times. The gene calls are TRBV3-1 and TRBJ2-7, with D hard to call. The CDR3 is made up of 16 amino acids. With 1 base removed from V and 0 bases from J, the gap between germline ends came to 13 bases. Germline V gene lookup returns CDR1 LGHDT and CDR2 YNNKEL (reference sequence). The CDR3: CASSQAMGASSYEQYF. The CDR3 bases are TGTGCCAGCAGCCAAGCGATGGGCGCGAGCTCCTACGAGCAGTACTTC.

On this clonotype: This may stem from a read error, because a much larger clone lies one nucleotide away. The chain is built from TRBV2 and TRBJ1-5; D not certain. The CDR3 covers 13 residues. The V end lost 10 bases, the J end lost 0 bases, and 10 bases lay between the germline ends. The germline V gene has CDR1 SNHLY and CDR2 FYNNEI. CDR3 DNA sequence: TGTGCCATCAAGACAACTAGCAATCAGCCCCAGCATTTT. Translation gives CAIKTTSNQPQHF.

This chain's CDR3 is CASSAGGRNQPQHF. CDR3 nucleotides: TGTGCCAGCAGTGCTGGGGGGCGGAATCAGCCCCAGCATTTT. The chain joins TRBV2 to TRBJ1-5, with D possibly matching TRBD1 (6 bases). CDR1 SNHLY and CDR2 FYNNEI come from the germline V gene. Trimming left V 4 bases short and J 4 bases short, with 11 bases between. This CDR3 contains 14 residues.